This TCR beta chain was sequenced for a study of neurological immune-mediated disorders. This clonotype was counted many times. Per the germline V gene, CDR1 is ENHRY and CDR2 is SYGVKD. V was trimmed by 6 bases and J by 4 bases, leaving 12 bases between them. The length of the CDR3 is 13 residues. Serving as healthy controls were blood bank volunteers based in Maryland, USA. Synthesis of cDNA was carried out by template-switch 5'RACE. The reaction used 10-nucleotide random UMIs. In every sequencing run, more than 190 million TCR-beta sequences were generated from 15-18 subjects. TCRdb called the 5' RACE reads again in MiXCR, with one record for every CDR3 protein. The data contain about 43,000 distinct CDR3 sequences, roughly an eighth of them singletons.

The source material was PBMCs. The chain recombines TRBV10-3 with TRBJ1-1, with TRBD1 as a possible D gene (5 bases). This receptor was identified in a female donor in good health. The CDR3 DNA reads as TGTGCCATCAGCTTACCAGGGAGCACTGAAGCTTTCTTT. This encodes CAISLPGSTEAFF.